Listed below are T cell receptor beta chains from one sample, sequenced in a study of blood T cell repertoires in COVID-19. The protocol was immunoSEQ multiplex PCR, while the TCRdb copy is restricted to in-frame clones and leaves out a portion. The data contain approximately 94,000 clones, about 80% of them singletons. The sequenced material came from peripheral blood. These receptors all stem from a woman in her 70s with acute or convalescent COVID-19. Each CDR3 is given with its conserved first and last residue. Fields, in order: J gene, V gene, clone size, D gene, CDR3 DNA, CDR3 protein. The D gene is left open where the match is weak. Some rows have no size entry. The others give once, few or many, or a class for an expanded clone.

TRBJ2-2 TRBV12-3/TRBV12-4 few . TGTGCCGCCTCTTGGAGGAACACCGGGGAGCTGTTTTTT CAASWRNTGELFF
TRBJ2-2 TRBV5-4 . TRBD2 TGTGCCAGCAGCCCCCGTGGGCTAGCGGGGAACACCGGGGAGCTGTTTTTT CASSPRGLAGNTGELFF
TRBJ2-7 TRBV19 . . TGTGCCAGTGGTCCGGACGGGACCTACGAGCAGTACTTC CASGPDGTYEQYF
TRBJ1-2 TRBV5-1 few . TGCGCCAGCAGCTTGACCACAGGGCCCTATGGCTACACCTTC CASSLTTGPYGYTF
TRBJ1-5 TRBV7-6 . . TGTGCCAGCAGCCCTCGGGGAGAACAGCCCCAGCATTTT CASSPRGEQPQHF
TRBJ1-3 TRBV6-5 . . TGTGCCAGCAGTTCACCCAGTCGCTCCTCTGGAAACACCATATATTTT CASSSPSRSSGNTIYF
TRBJ2-2 TRBV5-1 . TRBD2 TGCGCCAGCAGCTTGGCCGGCGCGGGGGGGCTCACCGGGGAGCTGTTTTTT CASSLAGAGGLTGELFF
TRBJ1-2 TRBV5-1 . TRBD1 TGCGCCAGCAGCTTGGGAGGGGGCGGCTACACCTTC CASSLGGGGYTF
TRBJ2-1 TRBV3-1/TRBV3-2 . TRBD2 TGTGCCAGCAGCCAAGATCTAGCGGGGGGCGAGGATGAGCAGTTCTTC CASSQDLAGGEDEQFF
TRBJ2-5 TRBV19 once TRBD1 TGTGCCAGTAGAAAAGGGACAGGGGGGGGAGAGACCCAGTACTTC CASRKGTGGGETQYF
TRBJ1-1 TRBV29-1 . TRBD1 TGCAGCGTTCGGACAGGGGGAAATACTGAAGCTTTCTTT CSVRTGGNTEAFF
TRBJ2-1 TRBV11-2 . TRBD1 TGTGCCAGCAGCTTTACCGGGACAGAATCCTACAATGAGCAGTTCTTC CASSFTGTESYNEQFF
TRBJ1-3 TRBV5-1 . . TGCGCCAGCAGCTTGGGCGGTGTGGGAAACACCATATATTTT CASSLGGVGNTIYF
TRBJ2-3 TRBV19 . TRBD2 TGTGCCAGTAGTATCTCCCTAGCGGGGGGGAGGACAGATACGCAGTATTTT CASSISLAGGRTDTQYF
TRBJ2-3 TRBV2 . TRBD1 TGTGCCAGCAGTGAGGGACAGGCCACAGATACGCAGTATTTT CASSEGQATDTQYF
TRBJ1-6 TRBV6-5 once . TGTGCCAGCAGCCTGGGGGCGACGGGTTCACCCCTCCACTTT CASSLGATGSPLHF
TRBJ1-5 TRBV19 . TRBD1 TGTGCCAGTAGTCCACAGGGGGCGCAGCCCCAGCATTTT CASSPQGAQPQHF
TRBJ2-2 TRBV9 . TRBD1 TGTGCCAGCAGCGTAGTTCAGGGACAGGGCGGGGAGCTGTTTTTT CASSVVQGQGGELFF
TRBJ2-3 TRBV3-1/TRBV3-2 . . TGTGCCAGCAGCACCGTCCTCTCGACACCGAGGGCAGATACGCAGTATTTT CASSTVLSTPRADTQYF
TRBJ1-1 TRBV19 . . TGTGCCAGTACCCCTGGCGCGGCGTCAACTGAAGCTTTCTTT CASTPGAASTEAFF
TRBJ1-1 TRBV7-8 . . TGTGCCAGCAGCTTAGGGACACCGAACACTGAAGCTTTCTTT CASSLGTPNTEAFF
TRBJ1-2 TRBV6-2/TRBV6-3 few TRBD1 TGTGCCAGCAGCAACTGGCCCCCGACAGGGGACCGTCGGGGCTACACCTTC CASSNWPPTGDRRGYTF
TRBJ2-3 TRBV2 . . TGTGCCAGCAGAAGGGGCGGTGCAGATACGCAGTATTTT CASRRGGADTQYF
TRBJ2-7 TRBV18 . . TGTGCCAGCTCACCAGGTCACTCGGAGTCGTACTTC CASSPGHSESYF
TRBJ2-1 TRBV9 once TRBD1 TGTGCCAGCAGCGCCTACACAGGGGGCAGGGATGAGCAGTTCTTC CASSAYTGGRDEQFF
TRBJ2-1 TRBV6-1 few . TGTGCCAGCAGTGGCTTAGATCCGAGCTCCTACAATGAGCAGTTCTTC CASSGLDPSSYNEQFF
TRBJ1-1 TRBV29-1 . . TGCAGCGTACCTGGGGGGGGGCGCTTGTTTGGTGAAGCTTTCTTT CSVPGGGRLFGEAFF
TRBJ2-7 TRBV29-1 few TRBD1 TGCAGCGTTGGAAAAACAGGGGACGAGCAGTACTTC CSVGKTGDEQYF
TRBJ1-1 TRBV10-3 . . TGTGCCATCAGCCCTCAGGGTTACACTGAAGCTTTCTTT CAISPQGYTEAFF
TRBJ1-2 TRBV19 . . TGTGCCAGTAGTATTAAAGGGGCGGTCCACTATGGCTACACCTTC CASSIKGAVHYGYTF
TRBJ2-1 TRBV4-1 . TRBD2 TGCGCCAGCAGCCTTACTAGCGCGGTCTCCTACAATGAGCAGTTCTTC CASSLTSAVSYNEQFF
TRBJ2-3 TRBV11-3 . TRBD1 TGTGCCAGCAGCTGGGGACAGGGTGGGGATACGCAGTATTTT CASSWGQGGDTQYF
TRBJ1-6 TRBV5-1 . TRBD1 TGCGCCAGCAGCACAGGGCAGGGGGCTTATTCACCCCTCCACTTT CASSTGQGAYSPLHF
TRBJ1-6 TRBV9 . . TGTGCCAGCAGCGATACAAGCTCCTATAATTCACCCCTCCACTTT CASSDTSSYNSPLHF
TRBJ1-6 TRBV10-1 few TRBD1 TGCGCCAGCAGCCCCGGGACAGGGCTGTCACCCCTCCACTTT CASSPGTGLSPLHF
TRBJ2-3 TRBV11-1 . TRBD1 TGTGCCAGCAGCTTTACCGGGACAGCACACACAGATACGCAGTATTTT CASSFTGTAHTDTQYF
TRBJ1-1 TRBV2 few . TGTGCCAGCATTAAAGCCAGGGATACTGAAGCTTTCTTT CASIKARDTEAFF
TRBJ2-1 TRBV10-1 . . TGCGCCAGCAGTGGGACAGCGAGCTCCTACAATGAGCAGTTCTTC CASSGTASSYNEQFF
TRBJ1-1 TRBV6-5 . . TGTGCCAGCAGTCTGGGGCAGGGGGCTTTCTTT CASSLGQGAFF
TRBJ1-4 TRBV6-5 . . TGTGCCAGCAGTTTAGGGGGTGTCTCCGGAAAACTGTTTTTT CASSLGGVSGKLFF
TRBJ2-5 TRBV12-5 . TRBD1 TGTGCTAGTGGACCGGGACAGAGCCAAGAGACCCAGTACTTC CASGPGQSQETQYF
TRBJ2-3 TRBV4-1 . TRBD2 TGCGCCAGCAGCCAAGGGGTAGCGGGGGGGAGCACAGATACGCAGTATTTT CASSQGVAGGSTDTQYF
TRBJ1-3 TRBV24-1 . TRBD1 TGTGCCACCAGTGATCCGACCGGGGACAGAATTGGAAACACCATATATTTT CATSDPTGDRIGNTIYF
TRBJ2-2 TRBV18 medium-sized TRBD2 TGTGCCAGCTCACCACCCCTAGCGGGGGGTAAACCCGGGGAGCTGTTTTTT CASSPPLAGGKPGELFF
TRBJ1-5 TRBV28 . . TGTGCCAGCGGGCTTCCGGGGGAAGAATATAGCAATCAGCCCCAGCATTTT CASGLPGEEYSNQPQHF
TRBJ2-7 TRBV6-5 once . TGTGCCAGCAGTTACTCCCAGAAAGGGGCTTACGAGCAGTACTTC CASSYSQKGAYEQYF
TRBJ2-5 TRBV10-3 . . TGTGCCATCAGTGATGGACAGCAAGAGACCCAGTACTTC CAISDGQQETQYF
TRBJ1-3 TRBV6-1 . . TGTGCCAGCAGTGAATTGTGGGCAGGCTCTGGAAACACCATATATTTT CASSELWAGSGNTIYF
TRBJ2-5 TRBV14 . . TGTGCCAGCAGCCAAGATCGGCTAGCCCAAGAGACCCAGTACTTC CASSQDRLAQETQYF
TRBJ2-3 TRBV2 . . TGTGCCAGCAGTCGGACAGGCGGGGGCACAGATACGCAGTATTTT CASSRTGGGTDTQYF
TRBJ1-6 TRBV6-1 . . TGTGCCAGCAGTGACCGGGTTTCATATTCACCCCTCCACTTT CASSDRVSYSPLHF